This section outlines one T cell receptor beta chain sequence together with its context. The antigen remains undetermined. This specimen comes from a study of cytomegalovirus exposure and HLA in healthy donors. Overall study results and limits: As immune exposure information, only CMV serostatus was available. Within an earlier analysis, most TCR beta V segments proved productive either about 87% or about 30% of the time.

60 Vbeta and 13 Jbeta primers were used in PCR. Measured with immunoSEQ multiplex PCR; TCRdb has only the in-frame clones, and not every one. This sample has some 170,000 clones, with more than 65% found just once. Unrecorded immune exposures were likely, despite nominal health at sampling. The junction had 24 bases not matched to a gene; V was cut back by 4 bases and J by 0 bases. This CDR3 region has 21 residues. Germline CDR1 and CDR2: SQVTM and ANQGSEA. The V call is TRBV29-1, the J call TRBJ2-5; 9 bases fit TRBD1. The sequence was obtained from a woman between 25 and 40 years old in good health and CMV-seronegative. The specimen sequenced was PBMCs. The CDR3 region is CSVALPLTGTGPLGDQETQYF. Written as DNA, the CDR3 is TGCAGCGTTGCCCTACCCTTAACCGGGACAGGGCCCTTAGGTGACCAAGAGACCCAGTACTTC.